This T cell receptor beta chain was retrieved from a study of beta chain features in type 1 diabetes. Isolated RNA was reverse transcribed in full, so expressed TCRB transcripts were sequenced. The data were produced by immunoSEQ multiplex PCR, yet TCRdb's version contains in-frame clones alone and is incomplete. The table includes hundreds of thousands of clones, 11% to 15% detected once. CDR1 SGDLS and CDR2 YYNGEE come from the germline V gene. Trimming removed 0 bases at V and 1 base at J, with 12 bases between. This CDR3 contains 16 residues. Study outcomes and limitations: The influence of HLA type on TCRB rearrangement stayed undetermined. cDNA sequencing could over-represent cells with high TCR expression. A moderate, significant TCRB CDR3 shortening appeared in type 1 diabetes across four CD4+ subsets.

This clone has more than one count but fewer than ten. No antigen is known for it. Per donor, one heparinised blood draw averaged about 116 mL. Isolation of CD4+ naive, central memory, regulatory and stem cell-like memory cells was achieved by sorting via CD45RO/CCR7/CD25/CD127/CD95/CD27. The sample consisted of naive CD4+ T cells from blood. This chain joins TRBV9 and TRBJ2-3; D is unresolved. The receptor's source is a man aged 18 to 29 with type 1 diabetes. The CDR3 protein is CASSVVAGMGTDTQYF. The CDR3 nucleotides read TGTGCCAGCAGCGTAGTCGCTGGGATGGGCACAGATACGCAGTATTTT.